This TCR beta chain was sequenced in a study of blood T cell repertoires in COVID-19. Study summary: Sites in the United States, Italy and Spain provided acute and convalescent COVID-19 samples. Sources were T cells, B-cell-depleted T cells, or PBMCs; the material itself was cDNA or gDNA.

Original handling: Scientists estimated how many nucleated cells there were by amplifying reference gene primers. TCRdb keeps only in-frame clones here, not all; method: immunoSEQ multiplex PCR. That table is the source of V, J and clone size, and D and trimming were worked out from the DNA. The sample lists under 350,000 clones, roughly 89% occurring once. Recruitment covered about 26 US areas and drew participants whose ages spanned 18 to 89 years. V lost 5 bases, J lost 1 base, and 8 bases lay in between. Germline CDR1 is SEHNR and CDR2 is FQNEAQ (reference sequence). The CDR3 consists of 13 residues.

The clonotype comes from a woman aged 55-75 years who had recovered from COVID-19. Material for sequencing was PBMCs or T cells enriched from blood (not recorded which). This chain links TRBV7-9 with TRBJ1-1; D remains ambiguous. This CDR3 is CASSLRGNTEAFF. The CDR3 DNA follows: TGTGCCAGCAGCCTTCGGGGGAACACTGAAGCTTTCTTT. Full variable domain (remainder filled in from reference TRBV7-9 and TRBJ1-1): DTGVSQNPRHKITKRGQNVTFRCDPISEHNRLYWYRQTLGQGPEFLTYFQNEAQLEKSRLLSDRFSAERPKGSFSTLEIQRTEQGDSAMYLCASSLRGNTEAFFGQGTRLTVV.